Reported below is one T cell receptor beta chain. Researchers ran the PCR with 60 Vbeta and 13 Jbeta primers. The protocol was immunoSEQ multiplex PCR, while the TCRdb copy is restricted to in-frame clones and leaves out a portion. The top ten clones hold 8.5% to 9.5% of a sample with some 110,000 clones, just under 70% of them seen once. This sample was included in a study of cytomegalovirus exposure and HLA in healthy donors. The CDR3 contains 15 residues. With 5 bases clipped from V and 4 bases from J, the junction kept 7 bases outside the gene matches. The germline V gene has CDR1 MNHNS and CDR2 SASEGT.

Sample: PBMCs. This sequence was found in a man aged 30 to 39 in good health and CMV-seropositive. This rearrangement joins TRBV6-1 to TRBJ2-1, with 8 bases fitting TRBD1. CDR3 DNA sequence: TGTGCCAGCAGTAGGACAGGGACCCCTTACAATGAGCAGTTCTTC. Translated: CASSRTGTPYNEQFF.